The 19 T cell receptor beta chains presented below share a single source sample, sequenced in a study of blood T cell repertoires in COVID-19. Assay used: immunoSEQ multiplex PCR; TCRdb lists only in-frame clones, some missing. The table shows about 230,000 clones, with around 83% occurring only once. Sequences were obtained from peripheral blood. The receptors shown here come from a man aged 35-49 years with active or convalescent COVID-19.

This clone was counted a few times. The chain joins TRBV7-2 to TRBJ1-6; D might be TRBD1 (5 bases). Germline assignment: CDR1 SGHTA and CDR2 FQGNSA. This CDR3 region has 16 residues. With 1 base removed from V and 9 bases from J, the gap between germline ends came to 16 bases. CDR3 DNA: TGTGCCAGCAGCTTAGGCGGGACGTTAAAGGGTTCACCCCTCCACTTT. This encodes CASSLGGTLKGSPLHF.

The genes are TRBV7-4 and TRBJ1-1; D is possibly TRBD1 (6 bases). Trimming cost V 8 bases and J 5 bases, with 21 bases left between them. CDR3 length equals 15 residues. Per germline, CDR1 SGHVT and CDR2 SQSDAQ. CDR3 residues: CASPYPTGRVTEAFF. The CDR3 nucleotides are TGTGCCAGCCCCTACCCGACAGGAAGGGTGACTGAAGCTTTCTTT.

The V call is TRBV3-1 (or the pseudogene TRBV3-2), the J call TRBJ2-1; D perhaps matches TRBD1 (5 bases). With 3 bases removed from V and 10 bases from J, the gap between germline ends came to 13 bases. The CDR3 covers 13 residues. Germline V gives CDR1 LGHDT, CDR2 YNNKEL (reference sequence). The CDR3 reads CASSQQGGGEQFF. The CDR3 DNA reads TGTGCCAGCAGCCAGCAGGGTGGTGGAGAGCAGTTCTTC.

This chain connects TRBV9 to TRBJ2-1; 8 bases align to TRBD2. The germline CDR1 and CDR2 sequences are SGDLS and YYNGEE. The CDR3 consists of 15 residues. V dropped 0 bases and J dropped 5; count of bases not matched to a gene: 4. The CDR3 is CASSVAPRGDNEQFF. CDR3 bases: TGTGCCAGCAGCGTAGCTCCGCGGGGGGACAATGAGCAGTTCTTC.

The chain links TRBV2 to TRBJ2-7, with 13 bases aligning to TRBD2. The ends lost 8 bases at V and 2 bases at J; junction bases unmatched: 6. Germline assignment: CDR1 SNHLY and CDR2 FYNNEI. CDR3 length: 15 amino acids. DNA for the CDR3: TGTGCCAGCCACCCGGGACTAGCGGGAACCTACGAGCAGTACTTC. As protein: CASHPGLAGTYEQYF. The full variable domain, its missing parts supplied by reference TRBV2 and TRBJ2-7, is EPEVTQTPSHQVTQMGQEVILRCVPISNHLYFYWYRQILGQKVEFLVSFYNNEISEKSEIFDDQFSVERPDGSNFTLKIRSTKLEDSAMYFCASHPGLAGTYEQYFGPGTRLTVT.

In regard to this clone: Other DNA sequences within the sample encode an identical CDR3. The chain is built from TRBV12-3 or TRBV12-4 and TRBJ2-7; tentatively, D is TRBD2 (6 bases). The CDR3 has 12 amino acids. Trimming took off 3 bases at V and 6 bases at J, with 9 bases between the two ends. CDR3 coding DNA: TGTGCCAGCAGTTTCGGAGGGGTCGAGCAGTACTTC. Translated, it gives CASSFGGVEQYF.

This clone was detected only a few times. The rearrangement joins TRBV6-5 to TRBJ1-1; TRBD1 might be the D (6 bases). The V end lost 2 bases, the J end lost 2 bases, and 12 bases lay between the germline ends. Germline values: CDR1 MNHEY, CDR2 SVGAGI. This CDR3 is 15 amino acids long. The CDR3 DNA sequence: TGTGCCAGCAGTTACGTGGGGGGGCCAAACACTGAAGCTTTCTTT. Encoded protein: CASSYVGGPNTEAFF.

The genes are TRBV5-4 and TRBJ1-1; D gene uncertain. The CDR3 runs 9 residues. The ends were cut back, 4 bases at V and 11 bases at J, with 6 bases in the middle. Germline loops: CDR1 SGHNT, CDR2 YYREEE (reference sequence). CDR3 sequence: CASSLQAFF. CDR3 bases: TGTGCCAGCAGCCTCCAGGCTTTCTTT.

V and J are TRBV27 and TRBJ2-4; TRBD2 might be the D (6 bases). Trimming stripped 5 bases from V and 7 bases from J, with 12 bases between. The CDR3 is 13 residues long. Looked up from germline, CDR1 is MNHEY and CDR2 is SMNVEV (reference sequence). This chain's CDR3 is CASSPGDSNIQYF. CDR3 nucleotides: TGTGCCAGCAGTCCCGGGGACTCTAACATTCAGTACTTC.

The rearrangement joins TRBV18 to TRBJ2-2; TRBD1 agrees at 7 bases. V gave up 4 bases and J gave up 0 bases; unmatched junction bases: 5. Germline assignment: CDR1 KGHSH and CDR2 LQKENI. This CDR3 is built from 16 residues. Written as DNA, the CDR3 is TGTGCCAGCTCACTGAGACAGGGCTCGAACACCGGGGAGCTGTTTTTT. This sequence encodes CASSLRQGSNTGELFF.

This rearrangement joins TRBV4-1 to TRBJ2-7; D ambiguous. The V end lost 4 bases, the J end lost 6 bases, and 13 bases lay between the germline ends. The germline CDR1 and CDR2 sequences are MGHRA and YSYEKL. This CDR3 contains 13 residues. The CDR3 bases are TGCGCCAGCAGCCCGCCGGGTATGGGCGAGCAGTACTTC. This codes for CASSPPGMGEQYF.

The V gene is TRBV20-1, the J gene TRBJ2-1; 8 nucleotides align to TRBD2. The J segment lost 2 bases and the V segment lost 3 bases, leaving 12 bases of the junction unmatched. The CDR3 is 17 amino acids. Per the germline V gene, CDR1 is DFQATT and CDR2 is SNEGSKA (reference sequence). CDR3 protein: CSASPRGGRQTYNEQFF. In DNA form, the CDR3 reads TGCAGTGCTAGTCCCCGGGGGGGGCGGCAAACCTACAATGAGCAGTTCTTC.

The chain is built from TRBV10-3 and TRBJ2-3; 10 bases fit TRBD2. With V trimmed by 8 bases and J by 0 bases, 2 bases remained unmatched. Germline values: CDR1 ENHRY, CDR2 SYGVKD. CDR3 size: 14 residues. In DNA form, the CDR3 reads TGTGCCATCTCTAGCGGGGGAAGCACAGATACGCAGTATTTT. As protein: CAISSGGSTDTQYF.

The CDR3 reads CAISLGQDGVGTEAFF. CDR3 DNA: TGTGCCATCAGTCTAGGACAGGATGGGGTTGGCACTGAAGCTTTCTTT. The chain is built from TRBV10-3 and TRBJ1-1; TRBD1 matches 7 bases. The germline V gene encodes CDR1 ENHRY and CDR2 SYGVKD. V was clipped by 5 bases and J by 4 bases; unmatched bases: 13. The CDR3 has 16 amino acids.

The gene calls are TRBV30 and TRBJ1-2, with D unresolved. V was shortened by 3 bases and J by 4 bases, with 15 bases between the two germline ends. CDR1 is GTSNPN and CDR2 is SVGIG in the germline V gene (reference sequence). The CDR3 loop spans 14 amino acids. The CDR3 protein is CAWRGSRSSYGYTF. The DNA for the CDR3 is TGTGCCTGGAGGGGGAGTCGGTCTAGCTATGGCTACACCTTC.

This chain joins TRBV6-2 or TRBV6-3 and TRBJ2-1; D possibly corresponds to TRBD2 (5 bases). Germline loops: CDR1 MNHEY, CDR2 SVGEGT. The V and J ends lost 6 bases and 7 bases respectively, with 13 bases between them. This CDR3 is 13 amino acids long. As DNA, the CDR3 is TGTGCCAGCAGCGTTATCCCGGGGAATGAGCAGTTCTTC. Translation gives CASSVIPGNEQFF.

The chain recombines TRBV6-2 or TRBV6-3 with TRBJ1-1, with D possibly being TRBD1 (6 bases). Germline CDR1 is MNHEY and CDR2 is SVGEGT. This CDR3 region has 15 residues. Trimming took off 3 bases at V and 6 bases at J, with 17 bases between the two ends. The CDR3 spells CASSYRWGGIAEAFF. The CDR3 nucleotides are TGTGCCAGCAGTTATCGGTGGGGGGGCATCGCTGAAGCTTTCTTT.

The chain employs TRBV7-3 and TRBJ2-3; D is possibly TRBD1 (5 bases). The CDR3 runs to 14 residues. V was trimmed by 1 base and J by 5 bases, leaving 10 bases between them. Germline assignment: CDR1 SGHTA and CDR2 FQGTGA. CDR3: CASSLNLRGDTQYF. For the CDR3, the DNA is TGTGCCAGCAGCTTAAATCTAAGGGGAGATACGCAGTATTTT.

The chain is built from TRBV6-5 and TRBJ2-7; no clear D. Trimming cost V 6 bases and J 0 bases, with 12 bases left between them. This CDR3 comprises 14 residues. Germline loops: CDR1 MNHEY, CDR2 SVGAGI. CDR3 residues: CASRAPGNSYEQYF. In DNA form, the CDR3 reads TGTGCCAGCAGGGCCCCAGGCAACTCCTACGAGCAGTACTTC.